The source of this T cell receptor beta chain is a study of control samples from healthy donors and cancer patients. CDR3 size: 15 residues. With V trimmed by 6 bases and J by 4 bases, 11 bases remained unmatched. Germline CDR1 is MNHEY and CDR2 is SVGAGI. Here immunoSEQ multiplex PCR was the method, and the copy in TCRdb shows in-frame clones only, minus some. Counted here are about 120,000 clones, 87% occurring once; the ten biggest clones make up 9% to 13%. This clonotype was obtained from a man in his thirties or forties in good health. The specimen sequenced was blood. The chain employs TRBV6-5 and TRBJ1-2, with 7 positions matching TRBD1. The CDR3: CASRTRLTGPYGYTF. CDR3 nucleotide sequence: TGTGCCAGCAGAACCCGCTTGACAGGGCCCTATGGCTACACCTTC.